This is a list of T cell receptor beta chains from one sample in a study of T cell responses to AZD1222 COVID-19 vaccine. The assay was immunoSEQ multiplex PCR, and TCRdb's table has in-frame clones only and misses some. Of around 71,000 clones in the sample, around four fifths are singletons; the top ten hold approximately 2.8%. Sequenced here: peripheral blood, sampled on day 0 of AZD1222 vaccination. These receptors originate from an adult in good health. CDR3s include the opening cysteine and the closing phenylalanine or tryptophan. A D gene is named only where the DNA matches it firmly. Clone size is not always given. Where it is, it says once, few, many or a class for expanded clones.

D gene,CDR3 length,V gene,clone size,J gene,CDR3 DNA,CDR3 protein
TRBD1,14,TRBV5-1,NA,TRBJ2-2,TGCGCCAGCAGCTACGACAGGGTGGCCGGGGAGCTGTTTTTT,CASSYDRVAGELFF
NA,14,TRBV19,NA,TRBJ1-1,TGTGCCAGTAGTACAGGACCGACGAACACTGAAGCTTTCTTT,CASSTGPTNTEAFF
TRBD1,12,TRBV29-1,NA,TRBJ2-1,TGCAGCGTTGAACCAGGGGGCGATGAGCAGTTCTTC,CSVEPGGDEQFF
TRBD2,16,TRBV7-2,NA,TRBJ2-1,TGTGCCAGCAGCTTAGACCGGGAGGCGCCCTACAATGAGCAGTTCTTC,CASSLDREAPYNEQFF
NA,14,TRBV30,NA,TRBJ2-3,TGTGCCTGGAGTGTCGGGGCGGGGACAGATACGCAGTATTTT,CAWSVGAGTDTQYF
TRBD1,15,TRBV2,NA,TRBJ1-2,TGTGCCAGCAGTGTTGGCAGGGGGCAGAACTATGGCTACACCTTC,CASSVGRGQNYGYTF
TRBD1,16,TRBV7-2,once,TRBJ1-5,TGTGCCAGCAGCCTTAGTGGGACAGGGGGCAATCAGCCCCAGCATTTT,CASSLSGTGGNQPQHF
TRBD1,12,TRBV29-1,once,TRBJ2-7,TGCAGCGTGAAGACAGGGCTGGGCGAGCAGTACTTC,CSVKTGLGEQYF
TRBD1,20,TRBV28,NA,TRBJ1-5,TGTGCCAGCCGCAGTTTATTAGGCCGAAAAGGAGGACAGGGCAATCAGCCCCAGCATTTT,CASRSLLGRKGGQGNQPQHF
NA,17,TRBV19,many,TRBJ1-6,TGTGCCAGTAGTAAACGGGGGACAAGGCTTGGGGATTCACCCCTCCACTTT,CASSKRGTRLGDSPLHF
NA,16,TRBV9,once,TRBJ2-5,TGTGCCAGCAGCGTGATACAGGGATCGGGGCTGGAGACCCAGTACTTC,CASSVIQGSGLETQYF
NA,11,TRBV20-1,NA,TRBJ2-3,TGCAGTGCTAGGGGTAAAGATACGCAGTATTTT,CSARGKDTQYF
NA,16,TRBV7-2,NA,TRBJ2-2,TGTGCCAGCAGCTTCGGCGAACAGGGATACACCGGGGAGCTGTTTTTT,CASSFGEQGYTGELFF
TRBD2,16,TRBV5-4,NA,TRBJ2-1,TGTGCCAGCAGCTTTCCGACTAGCGGGAGCTACAATGAGCAGTTCTTC,CASSFPTSGSYNEQFF
TRBD1,14,TRBV18,NA,TRBJ1-6,TGTGCCAGCGGTGAGACAGGGGGAAATTCACCCCTCCACTTT,CASGETGGNSPLHF
NA,16,TRBV7-8,NA,TRBJ2-7,TGTGCCAGCAGCTTAAGGAGCCGGGACACTTCCTACGAGCAGTACTTC,CASSLRSRDTSYEQYF
NA,13,TRBV4-3,NA,TRBJ2-1,TGCGCCAGCAGCCAAGATCAGGGCAATGAGCAGTTCTTC,CASSQDQGNEQFF
TRBD1,20,TRBV30,NA,TRBJ1-3,TGTGCCTGGAGTCCGGCGTTTTGGGGACAGTTAACCGCCTCTGGAAACACCATATATTTT,CAWSPAFWGQLTASGNTIYF
NA,12,TRBV11-2,NA,TRBJ2-3,TGTGCCAGCAGCTCCCTCACAGATACGCAGTATTTT,CASSSLTDTQYF
TRBD1,14,TRBV19,NA,TRBJ2-5,TGTGCCAGTAGTCCCGGAGGGACAGGTGAGACCCAGTACTTC,CASSPGGTGETQYF
TRBD1,15,TRBV4-3,NA,TRBJ2-1,TGCGCCAGCAGCCGCCAGGAACAGGGGGCTTATGAGCAGTTCTTC,CASSRQEQGAYEQFF
NA,15,TRBV7-9,once,TRBJ1-3,TGTGCCAGCAGCTTAGTTACGGCCCCTGGAAACACCATATATTTT,CASSLVTAPGNTIYF
NA,13,TRBV18,once,TRBJ1-4,TGTGCCAGCTCACCATCGGCTAATGAAAAACTGTTTTTT,CASSPSANEKLFF
NA,15,TRBV18,NA,TRBJ2-3,TGTGCCAGCTCACCAGTACCCTCTAGCACAGATACGCAGTATTTT,CASSPVPSSTDTQYF
TRBD2,16,TRBV11-1,NA,TRBJ2-1,TGTGCCAGCAGCGTTGGCGGGGGGGCCGGACATACTGAGCAGTTCTTC,CASSVGGGAGHTEQFF
TRBD1,15,TRBV2,NA,TRBJ2-7,TGTGCCAGCAGTGCCCGGGACAGGGTCCCCTACGAGCAGTACTTC,CASSARDRVPYEQYF
NA,16,TRBV7-8,NA,TRBJ1-6,TGTGCCAGCAGCCCGGGGACCGATGCCGGTAATTCACCCCTCCACTTT,CASSPGTDAGNSPLHF
TRBD2,15,TRBV20-1,once,TRBJ2-3,TGCAGTGCTAGTGTCCTAGCGGGACGCGCAGATACGCAGTATTTT,CSASVLAGRADTQYF
TRBD1,17,TRBV11-2,NA,TRBJ1-2,TGTGCCAGCAGCTTAGGTCGGGGGACAGGAGCTAACTATGGCTACACCTTC,CASSLGRGTGANYGYTF
TRBD2,13,TRBV24-1,NA,TRBJ2-7,TGTGCCACGTGGGCCAGGGAGGGAGACGAGCAGTACTTC,CATWAREGDEQYF
NA,15,TRBV5-8,NA,TRBJ1-6,TGTGCCAGCAGCTCCGGACACCGCCCCCTTTCACCCCTCCACTTT,CASSSGHRPLSPLHF
TRBD1,15,TRBV19,few,TRBJ1-1,TGTGCCAGTAGTCCCAGGACAGGGGAAGGGACTGAAGCTTTCTTT,CASSPRTGEGTEAFF
TRBD1,16,TRBV30,medium-sized,TRBJ1-4,TGTGCCTGGAGGCCGGGACAGGGGTTCGCTAATGAAAAACTGTTTTTT,CAWRPGQGFANEKLFF
TRBD1,15,TRBV7-9,few,TRBJ2-7,TGTGCCAGCAGCCCCGTAAGGACAGGGCCCTACGAGCAGTACTTC,CASSPVRTGPYEQYF
NA,15,TRBV10-3,NA,TRBJ1-1,TGTGCCATCAGTAGGGTGGGGGATTCTAACACTGAAGCTTTCTTT,CAISRVGDSNTEAFF
TRBD1,16,TRBV5-4,NA,TRBJ1-6,TGTGCCAGCAGCTTGGGCCTCGGACAGGCAAACTCACCCCTCCACTTT,CASSLGLGQANSPLHF
NA,14,TRBV5-4,few,TRBJ1-3,TGTGCCAGCAGCTTTTACAGCTCTGGAAACACCATATATTTT,CASSFYSSGNTIYF
NA,12,TRBV3-1/TRBV3-2,NA,TRBJ2-3,TGTGCCAGCAGCCTCCCGGCGGATACGCAGTATTTT,CASSLPADTQYF
NA,17,TRBV4-1,NA,TRBJ2-7,TGCGCCAGCAGCCAGAATTGGGGGACAACGTATTCCTACGAGCAGTACTTC,CASSQNWGTTYSYEQYF
TRBD2,14,TRBV6-5,NA,TRBJ2-7,TGTGCCAGCGGTATAGCGGGGGACTACTACGAGCAGTACTTC,CASGIAGDYYEQYF
NA,17,TRBV19,NA,TRBJ2-1,TGTGCCAGTAGTATAGGCTTCGGAGGGTGGGACCACAATGAGCAGTTCTTC,CASSIGFGGWDHNEQFF
NA,14,TRBV3-1/TRBV3-2,NA,TRBJ2-2,TGTGCCAGCAGCCAAACCTGGGCGGCCGAGGAGCTGTTTTTT,CASSQTWAAEELFF